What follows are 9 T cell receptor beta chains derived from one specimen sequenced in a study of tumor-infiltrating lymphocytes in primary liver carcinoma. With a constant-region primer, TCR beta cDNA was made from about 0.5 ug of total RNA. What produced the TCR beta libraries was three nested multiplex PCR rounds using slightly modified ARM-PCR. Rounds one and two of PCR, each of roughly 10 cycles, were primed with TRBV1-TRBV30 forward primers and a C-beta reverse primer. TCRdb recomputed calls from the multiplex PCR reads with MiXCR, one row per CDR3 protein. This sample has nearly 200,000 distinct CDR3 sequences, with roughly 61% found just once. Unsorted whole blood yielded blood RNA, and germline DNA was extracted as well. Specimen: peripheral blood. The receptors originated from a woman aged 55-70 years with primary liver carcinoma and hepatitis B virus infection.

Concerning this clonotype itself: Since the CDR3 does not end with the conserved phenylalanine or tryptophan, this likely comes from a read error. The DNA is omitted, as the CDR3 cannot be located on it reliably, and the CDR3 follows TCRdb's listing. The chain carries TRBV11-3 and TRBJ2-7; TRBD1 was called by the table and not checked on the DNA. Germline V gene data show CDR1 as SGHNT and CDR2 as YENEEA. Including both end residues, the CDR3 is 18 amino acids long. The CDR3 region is CASSLEGLGGQGPYERYL.

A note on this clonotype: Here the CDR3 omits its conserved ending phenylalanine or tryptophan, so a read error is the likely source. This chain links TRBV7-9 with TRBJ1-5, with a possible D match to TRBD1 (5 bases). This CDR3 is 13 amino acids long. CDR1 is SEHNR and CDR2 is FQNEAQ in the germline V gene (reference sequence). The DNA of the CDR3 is TGTGCCGGCAGCACACAGGAGGGTCAACCCCAGCATTTA. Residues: CAGSTQEGQPQHL.

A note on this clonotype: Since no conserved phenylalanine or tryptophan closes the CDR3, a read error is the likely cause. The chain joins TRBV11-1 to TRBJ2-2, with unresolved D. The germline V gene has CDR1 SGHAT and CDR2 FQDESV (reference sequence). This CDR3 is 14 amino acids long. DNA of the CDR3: TGTGCGAGCAGACCGAGCCTTGACATCGGGGAGCTGTTTTCT. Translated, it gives CASRPSLDIGELFS.

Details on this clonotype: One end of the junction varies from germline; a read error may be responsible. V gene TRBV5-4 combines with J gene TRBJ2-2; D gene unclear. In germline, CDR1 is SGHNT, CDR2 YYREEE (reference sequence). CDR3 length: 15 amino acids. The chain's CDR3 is CASSLVPAKTGELFF. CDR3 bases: TGTGCCAGCAGCTTGGTACCCGCGAAGACCGGGGAGCTGTTTTTT.

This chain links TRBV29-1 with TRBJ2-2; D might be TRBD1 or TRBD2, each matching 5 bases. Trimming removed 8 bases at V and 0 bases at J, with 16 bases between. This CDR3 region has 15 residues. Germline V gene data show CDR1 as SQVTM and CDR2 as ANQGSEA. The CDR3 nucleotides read TGCAGCATTATTCCGGGACCGCCGAACACCGGGGAGCTGTTTTTT. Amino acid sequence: CSIIPGPPNTGELFF.

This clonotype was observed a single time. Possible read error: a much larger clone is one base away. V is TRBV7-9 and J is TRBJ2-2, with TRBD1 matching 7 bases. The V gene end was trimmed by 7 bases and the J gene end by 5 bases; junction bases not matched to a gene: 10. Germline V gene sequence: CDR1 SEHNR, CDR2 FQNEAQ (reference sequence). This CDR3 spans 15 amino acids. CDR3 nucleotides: TGTGCCAGCAACTCATACAGGGGCGATACCGGGGAGCTGTTTTTT. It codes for CASNSYRGDTGELFF.

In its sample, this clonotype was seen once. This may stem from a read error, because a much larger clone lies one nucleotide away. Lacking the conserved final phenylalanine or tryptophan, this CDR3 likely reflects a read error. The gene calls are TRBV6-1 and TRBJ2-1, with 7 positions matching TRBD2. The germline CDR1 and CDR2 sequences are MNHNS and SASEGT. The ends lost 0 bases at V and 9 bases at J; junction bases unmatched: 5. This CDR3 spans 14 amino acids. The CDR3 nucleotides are TGTGCCAGCAGTGAAGCGGGAGGGCCTAGTGAGCAGTTCATC. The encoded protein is CASSEAGGPSEQFI.

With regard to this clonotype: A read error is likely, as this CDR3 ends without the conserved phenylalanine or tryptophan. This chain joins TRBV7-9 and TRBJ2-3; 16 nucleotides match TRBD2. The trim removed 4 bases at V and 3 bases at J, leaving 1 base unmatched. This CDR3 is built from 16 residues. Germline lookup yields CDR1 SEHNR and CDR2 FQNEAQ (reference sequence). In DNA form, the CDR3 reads TGTGCCAGCAGCTCGGGACTAGCGGGAGGGACAGATACGCAGTATTCT. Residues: CASSSGLAGGTDTQYS.

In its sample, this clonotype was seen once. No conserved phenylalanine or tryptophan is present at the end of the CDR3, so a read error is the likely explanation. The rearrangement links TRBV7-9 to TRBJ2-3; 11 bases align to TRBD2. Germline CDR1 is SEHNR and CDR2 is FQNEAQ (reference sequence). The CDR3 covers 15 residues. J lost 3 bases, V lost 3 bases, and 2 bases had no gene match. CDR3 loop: CASSFGLAGTDTQYY. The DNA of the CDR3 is TGTGCCAGCAGCTTCGGACTAGCGGGTACAGATACGCAGTATTAT.